The 16 T cell receptor beta chains in this list originate from one sample, sequenced in a study of blood T cell repertoires in COVID-19. Sequenced by immunoSEQ multiplex PCR; TCRdb stores in-frame clones only, minus some. Of some 42,000 clones in the sample, 70% to 90% are singletons; the top ten hold under 6%. Input material: peripheral blood. The receptor source for this set is a man in his fifties with active COVID-19.

The gene calls are TRBV5-4 and TRBJ2-1; 14 positions agree with TRBD2. The length of the CDR3 is 19 residues. Germline V CDR1 and CDR2: SGHNT, YYREEE (reference sequence). The ends lost 4 bases at V and 0 bases at J; junction bases unmatched: 9. The CDR3 loop is CASSTPTSGRGSSYNEQFF. Written as DNA, the CDR3 is TGTGCCAGCAGCACCCCGACTAGCGGGAGGGGAAGCTCCTACAATGAGCAGTTCTTC.

The rearrangement joins TRBV7-9 to TRBJ2-1; 11 nucleotides align to TRBD1. After removal of 5 bases from V and 0 bases from J, the junction contained 9 bases not matched to a gene. Germline V gene sequence: CDR1 SEHNR, CDR2 FQNEAQ (reference sequence). CDR3 length equals 18 residues. The CDR3 reads CASSRGTGGANSYNEQFF. CDR3 nucleotide sequence: TGTGCCAGCAGCAGAGGGACAGGGGGGGCCAACTCCTACAATGAGCAGTTCTTC. The full variable domain, completed using reference TRBV7-9 and TRBJ2-1, is DTGVSQNPRHKITKRGQNVTFRCDPISEHNRLYWYRQTLGQGPEFLTYFQNEAQLEKSRLLSDRFSAERPKGSFSTLEIQRTEQGDSAMYLCASSRGTGGANSYNEQFFGPGTRLTVL.

The rearrangement joins TRBV19 to TRBJ2-1; 11 positions match TRBD1. Germline V gene data show CDR1 as LNHDA and CDR2 as SQIVND (reference sequence). The CDR3 has 16 residues. Unmatched junction bases numbered 9, after V lost 5 bases and J lost 6 bases. The CDR3 DNA follows: TGTGCCAGTAGTGTGCGAGGACAGGGGGCCTTCAATGAGCAGTTCTTC. This translates into CASSVRGQGAFNEQFF.

This clone has only a few counts. The rearrangement links TRBV7-8 to TRBJ1-5; 9 bases map to TRBD1. CDR3 size: 14 residues. J was trimmed by 5 bases and V by 5 bases; bases with no gene match: 4. The V gene's germline CDR1 is SGHVS and CDR2 FQNEAQ. As DNA, the CDR3 is TGTGCCAGCAGCCAGAACAGGGGGCATCAGCCCCAGCATTTT. It translates to CASSQNRGHQPQHF.

Comments on this clone: This sample also contains other DNA sequences that code for the same CDR3. The rearrangement links TRBV25-1 to TRBJ2-7; D might be TRBD2 (6 bases). Between the trimmed V and J ends, which lost 1 base and 3 bases, there was a span of 13 bases. Germline V gene sequence: CDR1 MGHDK, CDR2 SYGVNS. There are 15 residues in the CDR3. Written as DNA, the CDR3 is TGTGCCAGCAGTGAATCGGAGGGTTCGGGCTACGAGCAGTACTTC. It specifies CASSESEGSGYEQYF.

The V and J genes are TRBV5-4 and TRBJ2-7; 9 positions agree with TRBD1. Germline assignment: CDR1 SGHNT and CDR2 YYREEE (reference sequence). This CDR3 has 13 residues. V trimming: 2 bases; J trimming: 5 bases; junction bases outside the gene matches: 2. The CDR3 spells CASSLQGANEQYF. In DNA form, the CDR3 reads TGTGCCAGCAGCTTACAGGGGGCCAACGAGCAGTACTTC.

The chain recombines TRBV3-1 (or the pseudogene TRBV3-2) with TRBJ2-7, with 7 positions matching TRBD2. The germline CDR1 and CDR2 sequences are LGHDT and YNNKEL (reference sequence). The CDR3 runs to 15 residues. After removal of 2 bases from V and 2 bases from J, the junction contained 6 bases not matched to a gene. The CDR3 sequence is CASSQWWEGPYEQYF. Written as DNA, the CDR3 is TGTGCCAGCAGCCAATGGTGGGAGGGCCCCTACGAGCAGTACTTC.

The V gene is TRBV4-1, the J gene TRBJ1-1; no definite D call. Germline loops: CDR1 MGHRA, CDR2 YSYEKL. The CDR3 runs to 15 residues. Between the trimmed V and J ends, which lost 4 bases and 3 bases, there was a span of 15 bases. Here the CDR3 DNA reads TGCGCCAGCAGCCGATCGGGTCAACAATACACTGAAGCTTTCTTT. Translating gives CASSRSGQQYTEAFF.

The chain couples TRBV7-3 to TRBJ2-1; 9 nucleotides match TRBD2. Trimming cost V 5 bases and J 2 bases; bases outside gene matches: 4. The CDR3 contains 15 residues. The germline gives CDR1 SGHTA, CDR2 FQGTGA. DNA for the CDR3: TGTGCCAGCAGCAGAGCGGGGGGACCCTACAATGAGCAGTTCTTC. It codes for CASSRAGGPYNEQFF.

CDR3 sequence (DNA): TGTGCCAGCAGCTTAGATGGGACAGATTACAATGAGCAGTTCTTC. It encodes CASSLDGTDYNEQFF. J is TRBJ2-1 and V is TRBV7-2, with 7 bases aligning to TRBD1. The CDR3 consists of 15 residues. Per the germline V gene, CDR1 is SGHTA and CDR2 is FQGNSA. Losses at the gene ends were 1 base for V and 4 bases for J; bases not matched to a gene: 4.

The chain recombines TRBV2 with TRBJ1-6, with D perhaps TRBD1 (6 bases). Looked up from germline, CDR1 is SNHLY and CDR2 is FYNNEI. This CDR3 has 16 residues. The V end lost 4 bases, the J end lost 4 bases, and 14 bases lay between the germline ends. The CDR3 is CASSVRDTLYNSPLHF. The DNA of the CDR3 is TGTGCCAGCAGTGTACGGGACACTTTATATAATTCACCCCTCCACTTT.

This clone was recorded once. The V gene is TRBV11-2, the J gene TRBJ2-3; the match to TRBD1 covers 8 bases. V was clipped by 5 bases and J by 4 bases; unmatched bases: 8. The CDR3 is made up of 15 amino acids. Germline-derived CDR1 and CDR2 are SGHAT and FQNNGV. The CDR3 spells CASSRTGRTPDTQYF. The CDR3 DNA reads TGTGCCAGCAGCCGGACAGGGAGGACTCCAGATACGCAGTATTTT.

This clone was seen a few times. Other DNA sequences in the sample encode the same CDR3. The genes are TRBV12-3 or TRBV12-4 and TRBJ1-5, with D perhaps TRBD1 (5 bases). The CDR3 totals 13 residues. The ends were cut back, 1 base at V and 6 bases at J, with 7 bases in the middle. The CDR3 loop is CASSLVGGQPQHF. Here the CDR3 DNA reads TGTGCCAGCAGTTTAGTGGGGGGTCAGCCCCAGCATTTT.

V usage is TRBV11-3 and J usage is TRBJ2-1; 10 bases are a match to TRBD2. The germline V gene encodes CDR1 SGHNT and CDR2 YENEEA. The junction had 6 bases not matched to a gene; V was cut back by 2 bases and J by 5 bases. The CDR3 has 16 amino acids. DNA for the CDR3: TGTGCCAGCAGCTTAACCACTAGCGGGGAGAACAATGAGCAGTTCTTC. Translating it yields CASSLTTSGENNEQFF.

The CDR3 region is CASSKKGAGAGEQYF. CDR3 in DNA: TGTGCCAGCAGCAAAAAGGGTGCGGGAGCGGGGGAGCAGTACTTC. V usage is TRBV21-1 and J usage is TRBJ2-7; the table's D call, TRBD2, has no DNA check behind it. TRBV21-1 represents a pseudogene. The CDR3 loop spans 15 amino acids.

The rearrangement uses TRBV29-1 and TRBJ2-5, with D possibly being TRBD2 (7 bases). The CDR3 runs to 15 residues. V lost 8 bases and J 1 base, leaving 20 bases between the germline ends. Germline V gives CDR1 SQVTM, CDR2 ANQGSEA. CDR3 residues: CSSLGTGGFQETQYF. CDR3 bases: TGCAGCTCGCTCGGAACGGGGGGCTTCCAAGAGACCCAGTACTTC.